This record concerns one TCR beta chain sequence. Its antigen remains unidentified. The trim removed 0 bases at V and 5 bases at J, leaving 6 bases unmatched. CDR1 is SGDLS, CDR2 YYNGEE, per germline. The CDR3 extends over 15 amino acids. These data originate in a study of cytomegalovirus exposure and HLA in healthy donors. Study-wide results and limits: Reported results showed that the classifier diagnosed cytomegalovirus status with high specificity and sensitivity. Several of the most significant clusters were apparently associated with common viral pathogens in a later analysis.

It was with 60 Vbeta and 13 Jbeta primers that the PCR ran. Sequencing was performed with immunoSEQ multiplex PCR; in TCRdb, only in-frame clones are kept and a portion is missing. The repertoire holds 88,000 or so clones, under 65% seen once, with more than 3.5% in the top ten. This clonotype was obtained from a male donor in good health and CMV-seropositive. The gene calls are TRBV9 and TRBJ2-7, with TRBD1 matching 9 bases. The sample comprised PBMCs. CDR3 protein: CASSVEGTGNNEQYF. The CDR3 nucleotides read TGTGCCAGCAGCGTAGAGGGGACAGGGAACAACGAGCAGTACTTC. Using reference TRBV9 and TRBJ2-7 for the parts outside the CDR3, the full variable domain is DSGVTQTPKHLITATGQRVTLRCSPRSGDLSVYWYQQSLDQGLQFLIQYYNGEERAKGNILERFSAQQFPDLHSELNLSSLELGDSALYFCASSVEGTGNNEQYFGPGTRLTVT.